These T cell receptor beta chains were read from a single sample in a study of T cell clonotyping in hematopoietic cell transplantation. The method was immunoSEQ multiplex PCR; TCRdb's version includes in-frame clones alone and lacks a portion of them. The data hold more than 15,000 clones, with over 50% observed a single time. The sequenced sample was PBMCs, obtained 30 days after allogeneic stem cell transplant. These receptors originate from a male patient aged 50 to 60 who had an allogeneic stem cell transplant from an unrelated donor, so T cells may come from the graft donor. Some clones in this sample may be carry-over from other donors' samples. The CDR3 runs from the conserved cysteine through the conserved F or W. The D gene is left open where the match is weak. Where a row states a size, it is once, few, many or the class of an expanded clone; other rows omit it.

j_call	v_call	clone_size	d_call	cdr3_nt	cdr3_aa
TRBJ1-5	TRBV28	.	TRBD1	TGTGCCAGCAGCCAGGGGGCGAGCAATCAGCCCCAGCATTTT	CASSQGASNQPQHF
TRBJ1-2	TRBV5-6	.	.	TGTGCCAGCAGTTCCCAGTTGGAGTATGGCTACACCTTC	CASSSQLEYGYTF
TRBJ1-4	TRBV29-1	.	.	TGCAGCGCAACAGGGCCGACTAATGAAAAACTGTTTTTT	CSATGPTNEKLFF
TRBJ1-2	TRBV30	.	.	TGTGCCTGGAACAGGGCACTTATTCCGGGCTACACCTTC	CAWNRALIPGYTF
TRBJ2-5	TRBV7-7	few	.	TGTGCCAGCAGCTTGAACTATGGAGAGACCCAGTACTTC	CASSLNYGETQYF
TRBJ2-2	TRBV6-1	few	.	TGTGCCAGCAGTGACTTCGGCAGGGGTGCGGTCACCGGGGAGCTGTTTTTT	CASSDFGRGAVTGELFF
TRBJ2-5	TRBV7-2	few	.	TGTGCCAGCAGCTTAATTTCTCAAGAGACCCAGTACTTC	CASSLISQETQYF
TRBJ1-2	TRBV9	.	.	TGTGCCAGCAGCGCGGGGGGTGGGGTTCGCGGCTACACCTTC	CASSAGGGVRGYTF
TRBJ1-1	TRBV9	.	.	TGTGCCAGCAGCGCCCTGGACACTGAAGCTTTCTTT	CASSALDTEAFF
TRBJ2-7	TRBV6-1	.	TRBD1	TGTGCCAGCAGTGGGACAGGGGTGTACGAGCAGTACTTC	CASSGTGVYEQYF
TRBJ1-5	TRBV25-1	.	TRBD1	TGTGCCAGCAGTGAACAGGGGGCAGGCAATCAGCCCCAGCATTTT	CASSEQGAGNQPQHF